This T cell receptor (beta chain) is from a study of T cell changes during pregnancy in multiple sclerosis. V lost 7 bases and J 5 bases, leaving 8 bases between the germline ends. There are 11 residues in the CDR3. Germline V gene lookup returns CDR1 SGHAT and CDR2 FQDESV (reference sequence). This table comes from immunoSEQ multiplex PCR, and its TCRdb copy is limited to in-frame clones, with some not included. Altogether roughly 89,000 clones are present, 94% being singletons, with the ten largest covering approximately 1.7%. This clone was seen just once. Sequences were derived from peripheral blood, sampled after pregnancy. This TCR was sampled from a female donor in good health, enrolled as a control in a pregnancy study. The chain couples TRBV11-1 to TRBJ2-5; D is possibly TRBD2 (5 bases). The CDR3, as DNA: TGTGCCAGCAAACGGGATGAGACCCAGTACTTC. Its translation: CASKRDETQYF.